The source of this T cell receptor beta chain is a study of Graves' ophthalmopathy and Graves' hyperthyroidism (dated by TCRdb to between 2017 and 2018). Broadly, across the study: A patient counted as having stable hyperthyroidism if there was no progression to ophthalmopathy within 18 months of follow-up. In six hyperthyroidism patients, T-cell repertoires of thyroid tissue and blood were compared. An independent validation cohort was composed of roughly 18 hyperthyroidism patients and 17 patients who later progressed from hyperthyroidism to ophthalmopathy. To explore V-J signatures that distinguish ophthalmopathy from hyperthyroidism, a discovery set of about 99 patients was enrolled, made up of 43 with ophthalmopathy and 55 to 65 with stable hyperthyroidism. After sampling, hyperthyroidism patients received methimazole starting at 30 mg daily, and ophthalmopathy patients received high-dose intravenous methylprednisolone. To tell Graves' ophthalmopathy apart from Graves' hyperthyroidism, and to predict which patients would progress to ophthalmopathy, the study relied on TCR beta repertoire signatures. In total, some 140 blood samples were TCR-sequenced: 40 to 45 ophthalmopathy, under 80 hyperthyroidism and approximately 17 hyperthyroidism-to-ophthalmopathy patients.

This clonotype was found many times. What antigen it recognizes has not been identified. One base away there is no much larger clone; base qualities are not given. Study-wide conclusions, independent of this receptor: Most of the expanded thyroid clonotypes with a frequency above 0.001 were also detected in blood, and it was suggested that the thyroid immune response may be reflected by blood repertoires. In cross-validation, the 13-signature model distinguished ophthalmopathy from stable hyperthyroidism with about 90% sensitivity and about 81% specificity, while in the test set the corresponding values were around 79% and 71%. No statistical method was used to predetermine the sample size, and group allocation was not hidden from the investigators. In validation, the model predicted ophthalmopathy progression with about 71% sensitivity and around 72% specificity; some 13 predicted patients were CT-confirmed with GO in a median of about 6.2 months.

The hyperthyroidism patients were 18 to 65 years old and newly diagnosed, with a disease duration of less than 2 months. Patients with other autoimmune diseases, uncontrolled infections, pregnancy or lactation were excluded from the study. Diagnosis was based on clinical symptoms, serum thyroxine, TRAb, thyroid ultrasound and orbital computed tomography. Total RNA was extracted with Trizol reagent and quality-checked on an Agilent 2100 Bioanalyzer. Relative to germline, V is 0 bases shorter and J is 6 bases shorter, with 15 bases between their ends. Per the germline V gene, SGHRS is the CDR1 and YFSETQ is the CDR2. Including the terminal cysteine and phenylalanine, the CDR3 comprises 16 residues. The sequence is cut down to CDR3 DNA, 48 bases in frame from base 1. TCR beta CDR3 regions were amplified from RNA transcripts for repertoire sequencing. The first round of RT-PCR was done with HTBI primers and the Qiagen OneStep RT-PCR kit, and was followed by a second round of multiplex PCR, then size selection and purification. Sequencing of the libraries was carried out on an Illumina HiSeq2000 in paired-end mode with 100 bp reads. Under the source paper's analysis protocol: SOAPnuke was used for read processing, and reads with adapters, uncalled bases, a mean Phred below 15, or no exact constant-primer or identifier match were discarded. COPE v1.2.5 was used to merge high-quality paired reads. Unique nucleotide sequences were defined as clonotypes and aligned to IMGT TRB V, D and J references using MiTCR v1.1. Analysis was restricted to V-J combinations with a frequency above 0.0001, which covered roughly 99% of repertoires. For each V-J combination, a TCR clonal expansion and chaos score was defined as the ratio of F50 clonal expansion to chaos observed in the TCRdist matrix. Welch's t-statistics and random forest were used to reduce features to about a dozen V-J combinations, which were fed into a naive Bayes classifier. The Morisita-Horn index was used to measure how similar the thyroid and blood repertoires were. TCRdb ran its own pipeline on the public reads, namely fastp trimming at Q25 and MiXCR clone calling, and kept in-frame beta chains. When rows share a CDR3 protein, they turn into one entry using the most common DNA and genes. TCRdb assigned the V and J calls; the authors' analysis was not used. The sample table records about 1.2 million distinct CDR3 sequences; less than 45% of these occur just once. 8.5% to 14% of the sample goes to the ten largest clones.

Input material: peripheral blood or thyroid tissue (not recorded which). The sequence links TRBV5-1 to TRBJ2-2, with TRBD2 tentatively as D gene (6 bases match). This clonotype was sampled from an adult man with Graves' hyperthyroidism. The DNA is TGCGCCAGCAGCTTGGACAGGAGTCAGCGGGCCGGGGAGCTGTTTTTT. The encoded protein is CASSLDRSQRAGELFF.